A single sample is the source of the 26 T cell receptor beta chains below, sequenced in a study of shared clonotypes between healthy human individuals. Using immunoSEQ multiplex PCR, the repertoire was profiled, and TCRdb retains in-frame clones only, with some absent. Of a few hundred thousand clones listed, around 86% were seen once; the top ten hold 15% to 20%. The sequenced sample was memory CD8+ T cells sorted from blood. The subset was: CD45RO+ cells pooled with CCR7-negative TemRA cells. The receptors stem from a man between 18 and 29 years old in good health.

This sequence joins TRBV27 and TRBJ2-7; TRBD2 agrees at 7 bases. V dropped 0 bases and J dropped 3; count of bases not matched to a gene: 8. The germline V gene encodes CDR1 MNHEY and CDR2 SMNVEV (reference sequence). The CDR3 is 16 amino acids. This CDR3 is CASSLSGGWGDYEQYF. CDR3 nucleotide sequence: TGTGCCAGCAGTTTATCGGGGGGGTGGGGTGACTACGAGCAGTACTTC.

At least ten counts were recorded for this clone. The chain joins TRBV27 to TRBJ2-2, with 7 bases that match TRBD1. V dropped 5 bases and J dropped 4; count of bases not matched to a gene: 7. CDR1 and CDR2 (germline): MNHEY, SMNVEV (reference sequence). This CDR3 region has 15 residues. The CDR3 sequence is CASSLRGLGTGELFF. Written as DNA, the CDR3 is TGTGCCAGCAGTCTTAGGGGGCTCGGCACCGGGGAGCTGTTTTTT.

V usage is TRBV6-1 and J usage is TRBJ2-3; 7 nucleotides match TRBD2. Germline CDR1 and CDR2: MNHNS and SASEGT. J lost 5 bases, V lost 1 base, and 6 bases had no gene match. The CDR3 has 15 residues. CDR3: CASSEGGGPLDTQYF. The CDR3 coding sequence is TGTGCCAGCAGTGAAGGCGGGGGACCCTTAGATACGCAGTATTTT.

This chain links TRBV27 with TRBJ1-2, with D unresolved. CDR3 length: 15 residues. The V gene lost 4 bases and the J gene lost 3 bases, with 15 bases spanning the gap. In germline, CDR1 is MNHEY, CDR2 SMNVEV (reference sequence). CDR3 nucleotide sequence: TGTGCCAGCAGTTCCTCTGTCGGGTGGGACTATGGCTACACCTTC. It yields the protein CASSSSVGWDYGYTF.

The rearrangement joins TRBV6-5 to TRBJ2-7, with TRBD2 matching over 9 bases. The CDR3 contains 15 residues. Germline-derived CDR1 and CDR2 are MNHEY and SVGAGI. J gave up 7 bases and V 2 bases, and 9 bases lay outside the gene matches. The CDR3 DNA sequence: TGTGCCAGCAGTTACGTTACTAGCGGGTCGGGGGAGCAGTACTTC. Its protein product is CASSYVTSGSGEQYF.

The J gene is TRBJ2-1, the V gene TRBV5-6; 8 nucleotides agree with TRBD2. Losses at the gene ends were 2 bases for V and 6 bases for J; bases not matched to a gene: 7. CDR1 SGHDT and CDR2 YYEEEE come from the germline V gene. The CDR3 sequence is 15 residues long. The CDR3 here is CASSFSGVGGNEQFF. In DNA form, the CDR3 reads TGTGCCAGCAGCTTTAGCGGGGTGGGGGGCAATGAGCAGTTCTTC.

CDR3 DNA sequence: TGCGCCAGCAGCCAACAGGGTAGCACAGATACGCAGTATTTT. It translates to CASSQQGSTDTQYF. V is TRBV4-3 and J is TRBJ2-3, with a tentative D call TRBD1 (5 bases). The germline V gene has CDR1 LGHNA and CDR2 YSLEER. This CDR3 contains 14 residues. Trimming stripped 2 bases from V and 0 bases from J, with 6 bases between.

The chain recombines TRBV4-1 with TRBJ1-5; TRBD1 might be the D (5 bases). Trimming stripped 4 bases from V and 3 bases from J, with 13 bases between. This CDR3 region has 15 residues. Germline V gives CDR1 MGHRA, CDR2 YSYEKL. CDR3 sequence reads: CASSPRDGLNQPQHF. The CDR3 DNA follows: TGCGCCAGCAGCCCCCGGGACGGCCTCAATCAGCCCCAGCATTTT.

The chain combines TRBV30 with TRBJ1-1; D remains unclear. From germline, CDR1 is GTSNPN and CDR2 SVGIG (reference sequence). The CDR3 spans 15 residues. V lost 3 bases and J 3 bases, leaving 17 bases between the germline ends. CDR3 in DNA: TGTGCCTGGAGCAGTGGGCAAGGCATTGACACTGAAGCTTTCTTT. Amino acid sequence: CAWSSGQGIDTEAFF.

The chain combines TRBV7-2 with TRBJ2-3; maybe TRBD2 (6 bases). This CDR3 comprises 16 residues. Trimming removed 1 base at V and 0 bases at J, with 11 bases between. Germline-derived CDR1 and CDR2 are SGHTA and FQGNSA. The CDR3 is CASSLVGSGSTDTQYF. Here the CDR3 DNA reads TGTGCCAGCAGCTTAGTGGGTAGCGGAAGCACAGATACGCAGTATTTT.

This clone was detected once. V gene TRBV6-6 combines with J gene TRBJ2-7; D is ambiguous. The CDR3 is 14 amino acids. The V and J ends lost 0 bases and 3 bases respectively, with 9 bases between them. Germline V gene sequence: CDR1 MNHNY, CDR2 SVGAGI (reference sequence). The CDR3 region has the DNA TGTGCCAGCAGTTACTCGGCAGGCGGCTACGAGCAGTACTTC. Protein sequence: CASSYSAGGYEQYF.

The chain couples TRBV7-9 to TRBJ2-2; the D gene could be TRBD1 or TRBD2 (5 bases each). Looked up from germline, CDR1 is SEHNR and CDR2 is FQNEAQ (reference sequence). Trimming pared 1 base from V and 4 bases from J, leaving 16 bases between. The CDR3 is made up of 17 amino acids. As DNA, the CDR3 is TGTGCCAGCAGCTTAGGGAGGAGCCAGGGATCCACCGGGGAGCTGTTTTTT. Translation gives CASSLGRSQGSTGELFF.

The chain combines TRBV14 with TRBJ1-6; 8 nucleotides align to TRBD1. The CDR3 is 18 amino acids. Unmatched junction bases numbered 17, after V lost 0 bases and J lost 13 bases. Germline lookup yields CDR1 SGHDN and CDR2 FVKESK. This CDR3 reads CASSQERLGTGLSGPLHF. CDR3 sequence (DNA): TGTGCCAGCAGCCAAGAAAGGTTGGGGACAGGTCTGTCTGGTCCCCTCCACTTT.

The table lists this clone with a count of one. The J gene is TRBJ2-1, the V gene TRBV11-2, with TRBD2 identical over 9 bases. The CDR3 extends over 16 amino acids. Germline V gene sequence: CDR1 SGHAT, CDR2 FQNNGV. The junction had 8 bases not matched to a gene; V was cut back by 0 bases and J by 8 bases. The CDR3 protein is CASSLDLGGGVYEQFF. CDR3 in DNA: TGTGCCAGCAGCTTAGATTTAGGCGGGGGGGTCTATGAGCAGTTCTTC.

V gene TRBV9 combines with J gene TRBJ2-1, with 10 bases aligning to TRBD1. CDR3 length equals 15 residues. Germline lookup yields CDR1 SGDLS and CDR2 YYNGEE. The J segment lost 6 bases and the V segment lost 0 bases, leaving 3 bases of the junction unmatched. CDR3 nucleotide sequence: TGTGCCAGCAGCGTAGGACAGGGGGCGGGCAATGAGCAGTTCTTC. This codes for CASSVGQGAGNEQFF.

This clone occurred many times. The chain uses TRBV29-1 and TRBJ2-7; 11 bases agree with TRBD1. Germline-derived CDR1 and CDR2 are SQVTM and ANQGSEA. V lost 8 bases to trimming and J lost 6 bases; unmatched junction nucleotides: 6. CDR3 length: 12 residues. The CDR3 nucleotides read TGCAGCTGCGGGACAGGGGGACCCGAGCAGTACTTC. This codes for CSCGTGGPEQYF.

The J gene is TRBJ2-2, the V gene TRBV6-5; D gene unclear. The V gene lost 0 bases and the J gene lost 6 bases, with 8 bases spanning the gap. The CDR3 length is 14 residues. CDR1 and CDR2 from the germline V gene are MNHEY and SVGAGI. In DNA, the CDR3 is TGTGCCAGCAGTTACTCCAACGGGCCCGGGGAGCTGTTTTTT. It is translated as CASSYSNGPGELFF.

The rearrangement links TRBV10-3 to TRBJ1-2; D may be TRBD1 (6 bases). V was trimmed by 1 base and J by 6 bases, leaving 15 bases between them. There are 15 residues in the CDR3. Per the germline V gene, CDR1 is ENHRY and CDR2 is SYGVKD. CDR3 in DNA: TGTGCCATCAGTGAGTGGTGGAGGGGGAAAAATGGCTACACCTTC. Protein sequence: CAISEWWRGKNGYTF.

This chain uses TRBV11-2 with TRBJ1-2; D is ambiguous. Germline CDR1 and CDR2: SGHAT and FQNNGV. V was cut by 0 bases and J by 4 bases, with 18 bases left in between. The CDR3 runs 17 residues. CDR3 residues: CASSLEVGESWAYGYTF. CDR3 bases: TGTGCCAGCAGCTTAGAAGTTGGTGAGTCCTGGGCCTATGGCTACACCTTC.

The V call is TRBV5-1, the J call TRBJ1-1; a weak D match, TRBD1 (5 bases). Looked up from germline, CDR1 is SGHRS and CDR2 is YFSETQ. Between the trimmed V and J ends, which lost 4 bases and 3 bases, there was a span of 16 bases. The CDR3 is 15 residues long. The CDR3 here is CASSGWLRGYTEAFF. The CDR3, as DNA: TGCGCCAGCAGCGGTTGGCTCCGGGGGTACACTGAAGCTTTCTTT.

The V gene is TRBV6-5, the J gene TRBJ2-2, with unresolved D. Germline CDR1 MNHEY, CDR2 SVGAGI. The CDR3 contains 14 residues. V was clipped by 7 bases and J by 4 bases, with 13 bases between them. DNA for the CDR3: TGTGCCAGCACTCTAGACGAGACCACCGGGGAGCTGTTTTTT. It translates to CASTLDETTGELFF.

The gene calls are TRBV5-6 and TRBJ2-3, with TRBD1 as a possible D gene (6 bases). The CDR3 extends over 17 amino acids. Looked up from germline, CDR1 is SGHDT and CDR2 is YYEEEE. Between the trimmed V and J ends, which lost 1 base and 0 bases, there was a span of 15 bases. CDR3 loop: CASSLRETGPSTDTQYF. CDR3 coding DNA: TGTGCCAGCAGCTTGCGGGAAACAGGGCCTAGCACAGATACGCAGTATTTT. Variable domain in full (rest from reference TRBV5-6 and TRBJ2-3): DAGVTQSPTHLIKTRGQQVTLRCSPKSGHDTVSWYQQALGQGPQFIFQYYEEEERQRGNFPDRFSGHQFPNYSSELNVNALLLGDSALYLCASSLRETGPSTDTQYFGPGTRLTVL.

The chain uses TRBV28 and TRBJ1-1, with D tentatively TRBD1 (5 bases). CDR1 and CDR2 from the germline V gene are MDHEN and SYDVKM. The CDR3 is made up of 16 amino acids. V gave up 4 bases and J gave up 4 bases, with 19 bases separating them. The CDR3 loop reads CASSWKKIKGSTEAFF. In DNA form, the CDR3 reads TGTGCCAGCAGTTGGAAGAAAATCAAGGGGTCCACTGAAGCTTTCTTT. Full variable domain (rest looked up from reference TRBV28 and TRBJ1-1): DVKVTQSSRYLVKRTGEKVFLECVQDMDHENMFWYRQDPGLGLRLIYFSYDVKMKEKGDIPEGYSVSREKKERFSLILESASTNQTSMYLCASSWKKIKGSTEAFFGQGTRLTVV.

The chain employs TRBV28 and TRBJ1-1; possible D gene TRBD1, 5 bases. V was clipped by 4 bases and J by 5 bases, with 14 bases between them. This CDR3 contains 14 residues. CDR1 is MDHEN and CDR2 is SYDVKM in the germline V gene. Written as DNA, the CDR3 is TGTGCCAGCAGTTCGGACAACCCGGGGACTGAAGCTTTCTTT. This encodes CASSSDNPGTEAFF.

The chain recombines TRBV27 with TRBJ2-1, with TRBD2 matching 9 bases. Germline trimming cut 3 bases from V and 4 bases from J; bases unmatched to any gene: 4. There are 15 residues in the CDR3. Germline-derived CDR1 and CDR2 are MNHEY and SMNVEV (reference sequence). CDR3 residues: CASSFRLAEYNEQFF. The DNA of the CDR3 is TGTGCCAGCAGTTTCCGACTAGCGGAATACAATGAGCAGTTCTTC.

This clone has a single count. The V call is TRBV11-2, the J call TRBJ2-7; 8 nucleotides agree with TRBD2. Germline CDR1 is SGHAT and CDR2 is FQNNGV. The V segment lost 3 bases and the J segment 0 bases; nucleotides outside the gene matches: 13. The CDR3 has 18 residues. The CDR3 is CASSFWSERERTSYEQYF. The CDR3 bases are TGTGCCAGCAGCTTTTGGTCGGAGCGGGAGCGAACCTCCTACGAGCAGTACTTC. The full variable domain, completed using reference TRBV11-2 and TRBJ2-7, is EAGVAQSPRYKIIEKRQSVAFWCNPISGHATLYWYQQILGQGPKLLIQFQNNGVVDDSQLPKDRFSAERLKGVDSTLKIQPAKLEDSAVYLCASSFWSERERTSYEQYFGPGTRLTVT.